The 21 T cell receptor beta chains below all came from one sample that was sequenced in a study of blood T cells in healthy people across ages. Combining a sample-barcoded 5' primer with a J-beta primer mix, a second PCR ran for roughly 7 to 12 cycles. TCRdb used MiXCR to reprocess the 5' RACE reads, holding one entry per CDR3 protein. This sample has approximately 880,000 distinct CDR3 sequences; roughly 50% occur once, and the top ten carry 13%. Sequencing was performed on blood. These receptors were taken from a man aged 25 to 45 in good health.

V is TRBV18 and J is TRBJ1-1; no firm D call. V dropped 6 bases and J dropped 6 bases, with 20 bases sitting between them. The germline gives CDR1 KGHSH, CDR2 LQKENI. This CDR3 spans 15 amino acids. This CDR3 is CASSLRTELSAEAFF. CDR3 nucleotides: TGTGCCAGCTCCCTCCGGACGGAATTGTCGGCTGAAGCTTTCTTT.

V is TRBV27 and J is TRBJ2-7; D is uncertain. The CDR3 covers 14 residues. Deletions cut 4 bases from V and 4 bases from J, with 14 bases between. Germline assignment: CDR1 MNHEY and CDR2 SMNVEV (reference sequence). The CDR3 nucleotides are TGTGCCAGCAGTTCATTAAAAGGAAGGTACGAGCAGTACTTC. Its translation is CASSSLKGRYEQYF.

This clonotype was counted between two and nine times. The rearrangement uses TRBV20-1 and TRBJ2-1; 9 bases line up with TRBD2. With V trimmed by 1 base and J by 5 bases, 6 bases remained unmatched. CDR3 size: 15 residues. CDR1 is DFQATT and CDR2 is SNEGSKA in the germline V gene (reference sequence). The CDR3 is CSARGGGALDNEQFF. CDR3 nucleotides: TGCAGTGCTAGAGGCGGGGGGGCTCTCGACAATGAGCAGTTCTTC.

The chain joins TRBV11-2 to TRBJ2-1; D gene unclear. Trimming removed 0 bases from V and 7 bases from J, with 10 bases in between. Germline V gives CDR1 SGHAT, CDR2 FQNNGV. This CDR3 has 14 amino acids. DNA of the CDR3: TGTGCCAGCAGCTTAGAGCGACGGTGGAATGAGCAGTTCTTC. It yields the protein CASSLERRWNEQFF.

The chain couples TRBV6-1 to TRBJ1-5; 7 bases fit TRBD1. The CDR3 has 14 residues. Germline lookup yields CDR1 MNHNS and CDR2 SASEGT. The V and J ends lost 6 bases and 0 bases, in that order; junction bases with no gene match: 2. CDR3 in DNA: TGTGCCAGCAGGGGACAGACTAGCAATCAGCCCCAGCATTTT. It specifies CASRGQTSNQPQHF.

The chain combines TRBV5-1 with TRBJ1-2; D is undetermined. V lost 2 bases and J lost 6, with 11 bases in between. Germline lookup yields CDR1 SGHRS and CDR2 YFSETQ. The CDR3 has 13 amino acids. The CDR3 DNA reads TGCGCCAGCAGCTTAAGCCCTACTCATGGCTACACCTTC. As protein: CASSLSPTHGYTF.

J is TRBJ2-1 and V is TRBV6-5; D gene uncertain. Germline V gene lookup returns CDR1 MNHEY and CDR2 SVGAGI. This CDR3 contains 14 residues. V lost 5 bases and J lost 0, with 8 bases in between. The CDR3 coding sequence is TGTGCCAGCAGTGAGGACCTCTCCTACAATGAGCAGTTCTTC. It encodes CASSEDLSYNEQFF.

The chain recombines TRBV20-1 with TRBJ1-6; D ambiguous. Germline V gives CDR1 DFQATT, CDR2 SNEGSKA (reference sequence). The CDR3 is made up of 13 amino acids. V lost 2 bases and J lost 7, with 9 bases in between. The CDR3, as DNA: TGCAGTGCTAGAATCGTCGGGAATTCACCCCTCCACTTT. Its protein product is CSARIVGNSPLHF.

The J gene is TRBJ2-1, the V gene TRBV2; a possible D gene is TRBD1 (5 bases). The CDR3 loop spans 17 amino acids. Per germline, CDR1 SNHLY and CDR2 FYNNEI. V gave up 8 bases and J gave up 8 bases, with 28 bases separating them. CDR3 sequence: CASGQGIIGPPGDEQFF. As DNA, the CDR3 is TGTGCCAGCGGGCAGGGTATCATCGGACCCCCTGGGGATGAGCAGTTCTTC.

There are a few counts of this clonotype. This chain links TRBV4-1 with TRBJ1-5; D might be TRBD1 (6 bases). V dropped 1 base and J dropped 10 bases, with 14 bases sitting between them. From germline, CDR1 is MGHRA and CDR2 YSYEKL. The CDR3 loop spans 14 amino acids. DNA for the CDR3: TGCGCCAGCAGCCAAGGACGGACAGTCCTACCCCAGCATTTT. Its protein product is CASSQGRTVLPQHF.

The V call is TRBV24-1, the J call TRBJ2-3; 8 bases fit TRBD2. V was pared by 4 bases and J by 3 bases, with 5 bases of the junction left unmatched. Germline lookup yields CDR1 KGHDR and CDR2 SFDVKD. This CDR3 spans 15 amino acids. This CDR3 is CATSDGGARTDTQYF. For the CDR3, the DNA is TGTGCCACCAGTGACGGGGGGGCCCGGACAGATACGCAGTATTTT.

This clonotype was seen once. Germline and junction disagree at one end, which may indicate a read error. This CDR3 reads CASSRYTGGSSYNKQFF. The CDR3 DNA reads TGTGCCAGCAGTCGGTATACAGGGGGAAGCTCCTACAATAAGCAGTTCTTC. The chain is built from TRBV12-3 or TRBV12-4 and TRBJ2-1, with TRBD1 matching 8 bases. The CDR3 spans 17 residues.

The chain employs TRBV2 and TRBJ2-1; 8 bases agree with TRBD1. The germline CDR1 and CDR2 sequences are SNHLY and FYNNEI. Unmatched junction bases numbered 16, after V lost 6 bases and J lost 15 bases. The CDR3 has 14 residues. The CDR3 DNA follows: TGTGCCAGCAGCGGACAGGGTTCCTACAATGAGTGGTTCTTC. Translated, it gives CASSGQGSYNEWFF.

The V and J genes are TRBV28 and TRBJ1-1, with TRBD1 as a possible D gene (5 bases). The germline V gene encodes CDR1 MDHEN and CDR2 SYDVKM. This CDR3 comprises 14 residues. The V and J ends lost 6 bases and 4 bases respectively, with 15 bases between them. CDR3 in amino acids: CASRRTQGGTEAFF. In DNA, the CDR3 is TGTGCCAGCAGACGCACCCAGGGTGGCACTGAAGCTTTCTTT.

This clonotype was counted between two and nine times. The J gene is TRBJ2-5, the V gene TRBV5-5, with 10 bases fitting TRBD2. Germline V gives CDR1 SGHKS, CDR2 YYEKEE (reference sequence). The CDR3 totals 16 residues. V shed 1 base, J shed 4 bases, and the junction held 7 bases outside the gene matches. The CDR3 here is CASSLFLAGDRETQYF. The CDR3 DNA follows: TGTGCCAGCAGCTTGTTTCTAGCGGGGGACCGAGAGACCCAGTACTTC. Combining the CDR3 with reference TRBV5-5 and TRBJ2-5 gives the whole variable domain DAGVTQSPTHLIKTRGQQVTLRCSPISGHKSVSWYQQVLGQGPQFIFQYYEKEERGRGNFPDRFSARQFPNYSSELNVNALLLGDSALYLCASSLFLAGDRETQYFGPGTRLLVL.

DNA of the CDR3: TGCGCCAGCAGCGGCGGACTAGCGGCTAGCACAGATACGCAGTATTTT. Amino acid sequence: CASSGGLAASTDTQYF. This chain joins TRBV5-1 and TRBJ2-3; 10 bases map to TRBD2. The CDR3 runs 16 residues. From germline, CDR1 is SGHRS and CDR2 YFSETQ. V gave up 4 bases and J gave up 0 bases; unmatched junction bases: 5. The full variable domain, its missing parts supplied by reference TRBV5-1 and TRBJ2-3, is KAGVTQTPRYLIKTRGQQVTLSCSPISGHRSVSWYQQTPGQGLQFLFEYFSETQRNKGNFPGRFSGRQFSNSRSEMNVSTLELGDSALYLCASSGGLAASTDTQYFGPGTRLTVL.

This chain connects TRBV28 to TRBJ1-5; the D gene is possibly TRBD1 (5 bases). The CDR3 sequence is 17 residues long. The ends were cut back, 7 bases at V and 0 bases at J, with 19 bases in the middle. CDR1 is MDHEN, CDR2 SYDVKM, per germline. The CDR3 DNA follows: TGTGCCAGCACCGACCCCGTGGGACGTTATAGCAATCAGCCCCAGCATTTT. Encoded protein: CASTDPVGRYSNQPQHF. Full variable domain (outside the CDR3, taken from reference TRBV28 and TRBJ1-5): DVKVTQSSRYLVKRTGEKVFLECVQDMDHENMFWYRQDPGLGLRLIYFSYDVKMKEKGDIPEGYSVSREKKERFSLILESASTNQTSMYLCASTDPVGRYSNQPQHFGDGTRLSIL.

CDR3 region: CASSQGAIAEETQYF. As DNA, the CDR3 is TGTGCCAGCAGCCAAGGAGCGATAGCGGAAGAGACCCAGTACTTC. The chain uses TRBV3-1 and TRBJ2-5; a possible D gene is TRBD2 (6 bases). Deletions cut 1 base from V and 3 bases from J, with 12 bases between. Germline V gene sequence: CDR1 LGHDT, CDR2 YNNKEL (reference sequence). The CDR3 is 15 residues long.

The V and J genes are TRBV28 and TRBJ2-6; D gene unclear. Germline V gives CDR1 MDHEN, CDR2 SYDVKM. V was clipped by 5 bases and J by 2 bases, with 13 bases between them. There are 16 residues in the CDR3. CDR3 region: CASSLLREAGANVLTF. CDR3 sequence (DNA): TGTGCCAGCAGTCTCCTGAGAGAGGCTGGGGCCAACGTCCTGACTTTC.

The chain recombines TRBV6-1 with TRBJ1-1; 7 bases map to TRBD1. Trimming at V came to 7 bases and at J to 0 bases, leaving 5 bases not matched to a gene. CDR3 length: 14 amino acids. Germline CDR1 MNHNS, CDR2 SASEGT. CDR3 DNA sequence: TGTGCCAGCAAGGAGGGGGCGCTGAACACTGAAGCTTTCTTT. It encodes CASKEGALNTEAFF.

The chain employs TRBV12-3 or TRBV12-4 and TRBJ2-3, with a possible D match to TRBD2 (5 bases). The CDR3 loop spans 12 amino acids. Trimming removed 10 bases at V and 4 bases at J, with 12 bases between. DNA for the CDR3: TGTGCCAACAGCCGGGATTCAGATACGCAGTATTTT. It is translated as CANSRDSDTQYF.